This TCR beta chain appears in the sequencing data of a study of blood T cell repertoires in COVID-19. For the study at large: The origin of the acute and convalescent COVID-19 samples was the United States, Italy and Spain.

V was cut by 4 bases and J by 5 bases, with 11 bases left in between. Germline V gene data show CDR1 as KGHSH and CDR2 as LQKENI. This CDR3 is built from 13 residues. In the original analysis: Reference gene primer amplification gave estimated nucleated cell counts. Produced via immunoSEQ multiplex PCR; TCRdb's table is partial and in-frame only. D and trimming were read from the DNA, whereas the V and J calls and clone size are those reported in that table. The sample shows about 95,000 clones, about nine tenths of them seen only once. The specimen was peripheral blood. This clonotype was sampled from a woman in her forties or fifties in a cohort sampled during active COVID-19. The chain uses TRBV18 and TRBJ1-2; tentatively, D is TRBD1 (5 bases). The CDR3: CASSRSGQYGYTF. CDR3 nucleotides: TGTGCCAGCTCACGTTCAGGGCAATATGGCTACACCTTC.